This is a list of T cell receptor beta chains from one sample in a study of T cells in localized non-small cell lung cancer. TCRdb's copy holds only in-frame clones and misses some; the assay was immunoSEQ multiplex PCR. The top ten clones hold approximately 5% of a sample with about 2,700 clones, approximately 25% of them seen once. This specimen consisted of lung tumor tissue, obtained before any cancer treatment. The receptors were gathered from a female donor over 55 with stage I lung adenocarcinoma. CDR3s include the opening cysteine and the closing phenylalanine or tryptophan. D genes are given only for firm matches. Size tells how often a clone was seen (once, few, many) or the class of an expanded clone, and some rows leave it out.

J | D | V | size | CDR3 | DNA
TRBJ1-1 | . | TRBV9 | few | CASSEKAMGTTEAFF | TGTGCCAGCAGTGAAAAGGCCATGGGGACCACTGAAGCTTTCTTT
TRBJ2-3 | TRBD2 | TRBV19 | . | CASSAGLAGANTQYF | TGTGCCAGTAGTGCAGGACTAGCGGGAGCGAATACGCAGTATTTT
TRBJ2-7 | TRBD1 | TRBV5-1 | . | CASSPTGGSSYEQYF | TGCGCCAGCAGCCCTACAGGGGGTTCCTCCTACGAGCAGTACTTC
TRBJ2-1 | TRBD2 | TRBV15 | . | CATSRETSGGSYNEQFF | TGTGCCACCAGCAGAGAGACTAGCGGGGGTTCCTACAATGAGCAGTTCTTC
TRBJ2-2 | TRBD1 | TRBV28 | few | CASSPGQGLWELFF | TGTGCCAGCAGCCCGGGACAGGGGCTTTGGGAGCTGTTTTTT
TRBJ1-5 | . | TRBV6-8 | medium-sized | CASSMTGGATQPQHF | TGTGCCAGCAGTATGACGGGGGGTGCCACTCAGCCCCAGCATTTT
TRBJ1-1 | . | TRBV9 | . | CASSGRNQRTEAFF | TGTGCCAGCAGCGGCAGAAATCAACGGACTGAAGCTTTCTTT
TRBJ1-1 | TRBD1 | TRBV5-1 | once | CASSFQGAENTEAFF | TGCGCCAGCAGCTTTCAGGGGGCTGAGAACACTGAAGCTTTCTTT
TRBJ1-3 | . | TRBV9 | medium-sized | CASTVSRAGNTIYF | TGTGCCAGCACCGTGTCCAGGGCTGGAAACACCATATATTTT
TRBJ2-1 | TRBD1 | TRBV5-1 | few | CASKTGGGNNEQFF | TGCGCCAGTAAAACAGGGGGCGGAAATAATGAGCAGTTCTTC
TRBJ2-7 | . | TRBV19 | . | CASSARHGTFSYEQYF | TGTGCCAGTAGTGCCCGACACGGGACGTTTTCCTACGAGCAGTACTTC
TRBJ1-1 | . | TRBV11-3 | . | CASSLGGVLNTEAFF | TGTGCCAGCAGCTTAGGAGGGGTTCTCAACACTGAAGCTTTCTTT
TRBJ2-1 | TRBD2 | TRBV18 | . | CASSPRTSGANEQFF | TGTGCCAGCTCACCTCGAACTAGCGGGGCCAATGAGCAGTTCTTC
TRBJ1-3 | . | TRBV11-3 | medium-sized | CASSQRNTYRGNTIYF | TGTGCCAGCAGCCAACGCAATACCTACAGGGGAAACACCATATATTTT
TRBJ1-6 | . | TRBV28 | few | CASSLTNSPLHF | TGTGCCAGCAGCCTAACCAATTCACCCCTCCACTTT
TRBJ2-1 | TRBD2 | TRBV19 | . | CASSIGVGAGSLAGAENEQFF | TGTGCCAGTAGTATAGGAGTAGGGGCAGGGTCACTAGCGGGAGCGGAAAATGAGCAGTTCTTC
TRBJ1-1 | TRBD1 | TRBV11-3 | few | CASSLGTGGITEAFF | TGTGCCAGCAGCTTAGGTACAGGGGGCATAACTGAAGCTTTCTTT
TRBJ1-2 | TRBD1 | TRBV9 | few | CASSGRYGGQGINGYTF | TGTGCCAGCAGCGGTCGCTACGGGGGACAGGGTATAAATGGCTACACCTTC
TRBJ2-5 | . | TRBV28 | few | CASSARLQETQYF | TGTGCCAGCAGTGCTCGACTTCAAGAGACCCAGTACTTC
TRBJ1-5 | . | TRBV19 | . | CASSIGFRGGGNQPQHF | TGTGCCAGTAGTATCGGGTTCAGGGGCGGGGGCAATCAGCCCCAGCATTTT
TRBJ1-4 | . | TRBV11-3 | medium-sized | CASSLDVGRNEKLFF | TGTGCCAGCAGCTTGGACGTGGGCCGTAATGAAAAACTGTTTTTT
TRBJ1-1 | . | TRBV6-8 | medium-sized | CASSYLPTTEAFF | TGTGCCAGCAGTTACTTGCCCACCACTGAAGCTTTCTTT
TRBJ2-2 | . | TRBV28 | . | CASSLGWLAGTYTGELFF | TGTGCCAGCAGTTTAGGGTGGCTGGCAGGAACCTACACCGGGGAGCTGTTTTTT
TRBJ2-1 | TRBD1 | TRBV6-8 | few | CASSLPFRDRGTHEQFF | TGTGCCAGCAGTTTACCATTTCGGGACAGGGGGACCCATGAGCAGTTCTTC
TRBJ2-3 | . | TRBV10-3 | medium-sized | CAISESRGLNTDTQYF | TGTGCCATCAGCGAGTCTCGGGGGCTAAACACAGATACGCAGTATTTT
TRBJ2-5 | . | TRBV11-3 | few | CASSLVPGGQETQYF | TGTGCCAGCAGCTTAGTCCCGGGGGGCCAGGAGACCCAGTACTTC
TRBJ2-1 | . | TRBV11-3 | . | CASSPIAWLNEQFF | TGTGCCAGCAGCCCGATTGCGTGGTTGAATGAGCAGTTCTTC
TRBJ2-1 | TRBD2 | TRBV4-1 | few | CASSQPGASGHNEQFF | TGCGCCAGCAGCCAACCCGGGGCTAGCGGACACAATGAGCAGTTCTTC
TRBJ1-1 | . | TRBV6-8 | . | CASSYNSPGVSEAFF | TGTGCCAGCAGTTACAACTCCCCGGGGGTGAGTGAAGCTTTCTTT
TRBJ2-3 | . | TRBV6-8 | . | CASRDRATDTQYF | TGTGCCAGCAGGGACAGAGCCACAGATACGCAGTATTTT
TRBJ2-5 | . | TRBV5-1 | . | CASSLDTPVRETQYF | TGCGCCAGCAGCTTGGACACGCCGGTGAGGGAGACCCAGTACTTC
TRBJ1-1 | . | TRBV6-8 | few | CASRDTDLNTEAFF | TGTGCCAGCAGGGACACAGACCTTAACACTGAAGCTTTCTTT
TRBJ2-2 | . | TRBV29-1 | few | CSVEDNTGELFF | TGCAGCGTTGAAGACAACACCGGGGAGCTGTTTTTT
TRBJ2-2 | . | TRBV29-1 | few | CSVQPNIGELFF | TGCAGCGTCCAACCGAATATCGGGGAGCTGTTTTTT
TRBJ2-5 | . | TRBV7-6 | few | CASSQEPGAAETQYF | TGTGCCAGCAGCCAGGAGCCGGGGGCGGCGGAGACCCAGTACTTC
TRBJ1-4 | . | TRBV6-7 | . | CASSYGEKLFF | TGTGCCAGCAGTTACGGTGAAAAACTGTTTTTT
TRBJ2-5 | TRBD1 | TRBV18 | . | CASSPRTGGGETQYF | TGTGCCAGCTCACCACGGACAGGGGGCGGGGAGACCCAGTACTTC
TRBJ2-3 | . | TRBV5-1 | . | CASSLVPSTDTQYF | TGCGCCAGCAGTTTAGTGCCGTCCACAGATACGCAGTATTTT
TRBJ2-7 | . | TRBV9 | . | CASSVGASGTYEQYF | TGTGCCAGCAGCGTAGGTGCCAGTGGAACATACGAGCAGTACTTC
TRBJ2-1 | TRBD2 | TRBV11-3 | few | CASRSSGDSSYNEQFF | TGTGCCAGCAGATCTAGCGGGGACAGCTCCTACAATGAGCAGTTCTTC
TRBJ2-7 | TRBD1 | TRBV29-1 | few | CSVGQTGIPYEQYF | TGCAGCGTGGGACAGACAGGGATCCCCTACGAGCAGTACTTC
TRBJ1-1 | . | TRBV6-8 | . | CASSSGDRSMNTEAFF | TGTGCCAGCAGTTCCGGCGACAGGTCCATGAACACTGAAGCTTTCTTT
TRBJ1-4 | . | TRBV7-6 | . | CASSLGGLTEKLFF | TGTGCCAGCAGCTTAGGCGGACTGACTGAAAAACTGTTTTTT
TRBJ1-2 | . | TRBV4-1 | few | CASSQDLQAYGYTF | TGCGCCAGCAGCCAAGATTTGCAGGCCTATGGCTACACCTTC
TRBJ2-1 | TRBD2 | TRBV6-7 | few | CASSLAGGPYNEQFF | TGTGCCAGCAGTTTGGCGGGGGGTCCCTACAATGAGCAGTTCTTC
TRBJ2-3 | TRBD1 | TRBV19 | . | CASSIGFLGTGNADTQYF | TGTGCCAGTAGTATAGGGTTTTTGGGGACAGGGAATGCAGATACGCAGTATTTT
TRBJ1-4 | . | TRBV19 | few | CASSMGGAGSEKLFF | TGTGCCAGTAGTATGGGAGGGGCCGGAAGTGAAAAACTGTTTTTT
TRBJ1-3 | . | TRBV6-7 | . | CASGPGASIYF | TGTGCCAGCGGTCCGGGGGCCTCCATATATTTT
TRBJ2-5 | . | TRBV28 | . | CASSPSYGREGQETQYF | TGTGCCAGCAGTCCATCCTATGGTAGGGAAGGCCAAGAGACCCAGTACTTC
TRBJ2-7 | TRBD1 | TRBV18 | few | CASSPRAGGIYEQYF | TGTGCCAGCTCACCACGTGCAGGGGGCATCTACGAGCAGTACTTC
TRBJ1-2 | . | TRBV13 | . | CASSLVGLTGSIYGYTF | TGTGCCAGCAGCTTAGTGGGGTTGACAGGAAGTATCTATGGCTACACCTTC
TRBJ1-1 | TRBD1 | TRBV29-1 | few | CSVTRGPFDTEAFF | TGCAGCGTTACCAGGGGGCCTTTTGACACTGAAGCTTTCTTT
TRBJ1-4 | . | TRBV9 | medium-sized | CASSDVGTANEKLFF | TGTGCCAGCAGTGACGTAGGGACGGCTAATGAAAAACTGTTTTTT
TRBJ2-3 | . | TRBV5-1 | . | CASSHTEPSTDTQYF | TGCGCCAGCAGCCATACCGAGCCGAGCACAGATACGCAGTATTTT
TRBJ2-1 | TRBD2 | TRBV11-3 | . | CASSLVAGALGNEQFF | TGTGCCAGCAGCTTAGTAGCGGGGGCTTTAGGCAATGAGCAGTTCTTC
TRBJ2-2 | TRBD2 | TRBV19 | . | CASSIRGLPYTGELFF | TGTGCCAGTAGTATAAGGGGACTACCTTACACCGGGGAGCTGTTTTTT
TRBJ2-5 | . | TRBV19 | . | CASSPQGIRETQYF | TGTGCCAGTAGTCCTCAGGGTATCAGAGAGACCCAGTACTTC
TRBJ1-2 | TRBD1 | TRBV5-1 | . | CASSKNPGGSGYTF | TGCGCCAGCAGCAAAAACCCAGGGGGTAGCGGCTACACCTTC
TRBJ2-1 | TRBD2 | TRBV11-3 | few | CASSFATGTSSYNEQFF | TGTGCCAGCAGCTTCGCCACCGGGACTAGCTCCTACAATGAGCAGTTCTTC
TRBJ2-2 | . | TRBV23-1 | few | CASSRGPEITGELFF | TGCGCCAGCAGCCGCGGACCCGAAATCACCGGGGAGCTGTTTTTT